The clone carrying this T cell receptor (beta chain) was recorded at least ten times. The antigen is unknown. The source of the sample is a study of T cells in Graves' hyperthyroidism and ophthalmopathy. Overall study results and limits: A 13 V-J signature model discriminated ophthalmopathy versus stable hyperthyroidism.

The study left out patients who had uncontrolled infection, other autoimmune disease, pregnancy or lactation. Sampled blood dates from first hyperthyroidism diagnosis, and it precedes any ophthalmopathy symptoms. This sample holds PBMCs from approximately 10 ml fresh peripheral blood. V was trimmed by 0 bases and J by 5 bases, leaving 13 bases between them. Looked up from germline, CDR1 is LGHDT and CDR2 is YNNKEL (reference sequence). The CDR3 loop spans 15 amino acids. Regions amplified from RNA transcripts were the TCR beta CDR3 regions. First-round RT-PCR with HTBI primers amplified the TCR CDR3 region. Each CDR3 protein gets one entry after TCRdb re-called the multiplex PCR reads with MiXCR. The table records roughly 400,000 distinct CDR3 sequences, around a sixth of them present only once.

This sequence joins TRBV3-1 and TRBJ1-1; D might be TRBD1 (5 bases). The sequencing input was blood. This TCR derives from a woman aged 18-29 years with Graves' hyperthyroidism that later progressed to Graves' ophthalmopathy. The chain's CDR3 is CASSQDLAGRTEAFF. DNA of the CDR3: TGTGCCAGCAGCCAAGATTTAGCAGGGCGGACTGAAGCTTTCTTT.